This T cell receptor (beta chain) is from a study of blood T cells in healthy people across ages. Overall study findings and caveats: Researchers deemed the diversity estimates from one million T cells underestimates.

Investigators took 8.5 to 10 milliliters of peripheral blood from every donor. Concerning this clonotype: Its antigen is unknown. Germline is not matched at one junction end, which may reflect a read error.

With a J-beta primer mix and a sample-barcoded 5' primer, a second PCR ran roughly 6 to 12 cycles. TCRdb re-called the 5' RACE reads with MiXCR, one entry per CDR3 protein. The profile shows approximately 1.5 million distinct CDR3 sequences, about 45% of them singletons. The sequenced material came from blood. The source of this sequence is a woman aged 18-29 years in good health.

The CDR3 region is CVSSLKIDPDNEQFF. CDR3 bases: TGTGTCAGCAGCTTAAAAATTGACCCAGACAATGAGCAGTTCTTC. The genes are TRBV13 and TRBJ2-1, with unresolved D. In germline, CDR1 is PRHDT, CDR2 FYEKMQ (reference sequence). The CDR3 totals 15 residues.